This is a list of T cell receptor beta chains from one sample in a study of T cell responses to AZD1222 COVID-19 vaccine. The assay was immunoSEQ multiplex PCR, and TCRdb's table has in-frame clones only and misses some. The data show about 97,000 clones, around nine tenths seen once. The sample here was peripheral blood, taken on day 0 of AZD1222 vaccination. The receptors were gathered from an adult in good health. CDR3s include the opening cysteine and the closing phenylalanine or tryptophan. D genes are given only for firm matches. The listing skips clone size in some rows; elsewhere it reads once, few, many or a size class.

d_call: NA
v_call: TRBV2
j_call: TRBJ2-2
clone_size: NA
cdr3_aa: CARMGGGHNTGELFF
cdr3_nt: TGTGCCAGAATGGGCGGGGGCCATAACACCGGGGAGCTGTTTTTT

d_call: NA
v_call: TRBV6-6
j_call: TRBJ2-3
clone_size: NA
cdr3_aa: CASISLLRGRTDTQYF
cdr3_nt: TGTGCCAGCATCTCTTTGTTGCGGGGCCGCACAGATACGCAGTATTTT

d_call: NA
v_call: TRBV6-5
j_call: TRBJ1-6
clone_size: few
cdr3_aa: CADQESDNSPLHF
cdr3_nt: TGTGCCGACCAGGAGTCGGATAATTCACCCCTCCACTTT

d_call: NA
v_call: TRBV28
j_call: TRBJ1-3
clone_size: NA
cdr3_aa: CASSFRKGRSSGNTIYF
cdr3_nt: TGTGCCAGCAGTTTCAGGAAGGGACGAAGCTCTGGAAACACCATATATTTT

d_call: NA
v_call: TRBV7-5
j_call: TRBJ1-4
clone_size: NA
cdr3_aa: CARSPPRGRNEKLFF
cdr3_nt: TGTGCCAGAAGCCCGCCGCGGGGGCGGAATGAAAAACTGTTTTTT

d_call: NA
v_call: TRBV10-1
j_call: TRBJ1-2
clone_size: NA
cdr3_aa: CASSENSNYGYTF
cdr3_nt: TGCGCCAGCAGTGAGAATAGTAACTATGGCTACACCTTC

d_call: TRBD1
v_call: TRBV5-6
j_call: TRBJ1-4
clone_size: NA
cdr3_aa: CASSTGQVNEKLFF
cdr3_nt: TGTGCCAGCAGCACGGGACAGGTCAATGAAAAACTGTTTTTT

d_call: NA
v_call: TRBV19
j_call: TRBJ2-1
clone_size: few
cdr3_aa: CASSMGGLMYNEQFF
cdr3_nt: TGTGCCAGTAGTATGGGTGGACTTATGTACAATGAGCAGTTCTTC

d_call: NA
v_call: TRBV21-1
j_call: TRBJ1-2
clone_size: NA
cdr3_aa: CASSRDRGFWGYTF
cdr3_nt: TGTGCCAGCAGCAGGGACAGGGGATTTTGGGGCTACACCTTC

d_call: NA
v_call: TRBV11-2
j_call: TRBJ1-2
clone_size: NA
cdr3_aa: CASSPSWVLIGDGYTF
cdr3_nt: TGTGCCAGCAGCCCGAGCTGGGTATTGATCGGGGATGGCTACACCTTC

d_call: NA
v_call: TRBV11-2
j_call: TRBJ2-5
clone_size: NA
cdr3_aa: CASSLRLSGETQYF
cdr3_nt: TGTGCCAGCAGCTTAAGACTTTCGGGGGAGACCCAGTACTTC

d_call: NA
v_call: TRBV4-3
j_call: TRBJ2-6
clone_size: NA
cdr3_aa: CASSQRATGANVLTF
cdr3_nt: TGCGCCAGCAGCCAGAGGGCTACCGGGGCCAACGTCCTGACTTTC

d_call: NA
v_call: TRBV6-5
j_call: TRBJ1-1
clone_size: once
cdr3_aa: CASRARQTNTEAFF
cdr3_nt: TGTGCCAGCAGAGCGCGACAGACCAACACTGAAGCTTTCTTT

d_call: NA
v_call: TRBV6-2/TRBV6-3
j_call: TRBJ1-4
clone_size: once
cdr3_aa: CASSYGDSEKLFF
cdr3_nt: TGTGCCAGCAGTTACGGTGACAGCGAAAAACTGTTTTTT

d_call: NA
v_call: TRBV6-5
j_call: TRBJ1-2
clone_size: once
cdr3_aa: CASSYSRRDGYTF
cdr3_nt: TGTGCCAGCAGTTACTCGCGTAGGGACGGCTACACCTTC

d_call: TRBD2
v_call: TRBV6-5
j_call: TRBJ2-7
clone_size: NA
cdr3_aa: CASLRLAGKYEQYF
cdr3_nt: TGTGCCAGCCTCCGGCTAGCGGGGAAATACGAGCAGTACTTC

d_call: NA
v_call: TRBV11-3
j_call: TRBJ2-6
clone_size: NA
cdr3_aa: CASSLNSGANVLTF
cdr3_nt: TGTGCCAGCAGTCTAAACTCTGGGGCCAACGTCCTGACTTTC

d_call: NA
v_call: TRBV6-5
j_call: TRBJ1-2
clone_size: once
cdr3_aa: CASSYNGHGYTF
cdr3_nt: TGTGCCAGCAGTTATAACGGTCATGGCTACACCTTC

d_call: NA
v_call: TRBV30
j_call: TRBJ1-6
clone_size: NA
cdr3_aa: CAWKDSYNSPLHF
cdr3_nt: TGTGCCTGGAAGGACAGCTATAATTCACCCCTCCACTTT

d_call: NA
v_call: TRBV19
j_call: TRBJ1-2
clone_size: NA
cdr3_aa: CASSLGYGYTF
cdr3_nt: TGTGCCAGTAGCCTCGGCTATGGCTACACCTTC

d_call: TRBD1
v_call: TRBV30
j_call: TRBJ2-7
clone_size: NA
cdr3_aa: CAWSGQGPHEQYF
cdr3_nt: TGTGCCTGGAGTGGACAGGGCCCCCACGAGCAGTACTTC

d_call: NA
v_call: TRBV20-1
j_call: TRBJ1-1
clone_size: NA
cdr3_aa: CSASRGTEAFF
cdr3_nt: TGCAGTGCTAGTCGGGGGACTGAAGCTTTCTTT

d_call: NA
v_call: TRBV6-4
j_call: TRBJ2-1
clone_size: NA
cdr3_aa: CATGTSYNEQFF
cdr3_nt: TGTGCCACCGGGACTTCCTACAATGAGCAGTTCTTC

d_call: NA
v_call: TRBV6-1
j_call: TRBJ1-4
clone_size: NA
cdr3_aa: CASSEGTSFYEKLFF
cdr3_nt: TGTGCCAGCAGTGAGGGGACATCCTTTTATGAAAAACTGTTTTTT

d_call: NA
v_call: TRBV19
j_call: TRBJ2-1
clone_size: NA
cdr3_aa: CASRETGFNEQFF
cdr3_nt: TGTGCCAGTAGAGAGACAGGTTTTAATGAGCAGTTCTTC